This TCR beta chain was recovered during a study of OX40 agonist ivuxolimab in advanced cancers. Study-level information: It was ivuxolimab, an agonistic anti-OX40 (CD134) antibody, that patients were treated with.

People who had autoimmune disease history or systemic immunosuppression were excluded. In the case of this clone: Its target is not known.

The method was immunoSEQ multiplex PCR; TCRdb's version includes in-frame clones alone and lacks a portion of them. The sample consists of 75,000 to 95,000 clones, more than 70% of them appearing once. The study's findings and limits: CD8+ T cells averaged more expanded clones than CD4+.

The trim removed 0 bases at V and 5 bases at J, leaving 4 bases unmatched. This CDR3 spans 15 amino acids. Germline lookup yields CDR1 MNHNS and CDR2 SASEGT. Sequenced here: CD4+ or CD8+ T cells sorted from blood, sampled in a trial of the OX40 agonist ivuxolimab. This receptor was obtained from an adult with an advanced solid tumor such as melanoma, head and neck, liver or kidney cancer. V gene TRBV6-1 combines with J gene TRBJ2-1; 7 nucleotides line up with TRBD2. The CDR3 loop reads CASSEAVGGNNEQFF. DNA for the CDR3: TGTGCCAGCAGTGAAGCCGTGGGGGGGAACAATGAGCAGTTCTTC.